Listed below are T cell receptor beta chains from one sample, sequenced in a study of T cell responses to AZD1222 COVID-19 vaccine. TCRdb's copy holds only in-frame clones and misses some; the assay was immunoSEQ multiplex PCR. The table has about 69,000 clones, less than 90% seen once. Here the sequenced sample was peripheral blood, taken 28 days after the second AZD1222 dose. The source of these receptors is an adult who received the AZD1222 COVID-19 vaccine. CDR3s include the opening cysteine and the closing phenylalanine or tryptophan. The D gene is left open where the match is weak. Expanded clones are given a class, and other clones once, few, many or no size at all.

clone_size,d_call,v_call,j_call,cdr3_aa,cdr3_nt
.,.,TRBV7-2,TRBJ2-6,CASSTGQTGANVLTF,TGTGCCAGCAGCACCGGACAGACTGGGGCCAACGTCCTGACTTTC
.,TRBD2,TRBV27,TRBJ2-2,CASSYLRGVDAGELFF,TGTGCCAGCAGTTACCTTCGGGGGGTCGACGCCGGGGAGCTGTTTTTT
.,.,TRBV7-2,TRBJ2-2,CASSQLANTGELFF,TGTGCCAGCAGCCAATTAGCGAACACCGGGGAGCTGTTTTTT
.,.,TRBV2,TRBJ2-7,CASGQDLYEQYF,TGTGCCAGCGGCCAGGATCTCTACGAGCAGTACTTC
.,.,TRBV4-1,TRBJ1-2,CASSQDGLYGYTF,TGCGCCAGCAGCCAAGATGGCCTTTATGGCTACACCTTC
.,.,TRBV6-2/TRBV6-3,TRBJ1-2,CASSYSYKADEWDTF,TGTGCCAGCAGTTACTCCTACAAGGCTGATGAATGGGACACCTTC
.,.,TRBV27,TRBJ2-1,CASSSRKGPSYNEQFF,TGTGCCAGCAGTTCCCGGAAGGGGCCCTCCTACAATGAGCAGTTCTTC
.,.,TRBV29-1,TRBJ1-1,CSVQWGMNTEAFF,TGCAGCGTTCAGTGGGGGATGAACACTGAAGCTTTCTTT
few,.,TRBV4-1,TRBJ2-5,CASSPEDSPRETQYF,TGCGCCAGCAGCCCGGAAGACTCCCCCCGTGAGACCCAGTACTTC
.,.,TRBV15,TRBJ2-7,CATSGTSSYEQYF,TGTGCCACCAGTGGAACTAGCTCCTACGAGCAGTACTTC
.,TRBD2,TRBV5-1,TRBJ2-1,CASSWGAGREQFF,TGCGCCAGCAGCTGGGGAGCGGGACGGGAGCAGTTCTTC
.,TRBD1,TRBV10-3,TRBJ1-2,CAISETGQGHGYTF,TGTGCCATCAGTGAGACGGGACAGGGGCATGGCTACACCTTC
few,.,TRBV7-3,TRBJ1-1,CASSLRGENTEAFF,TGTGCCAGCAGCTTACGGGGGGAGAACACTGAAGCTTTCTTT
.,.,TRBV24-1,TRBJ1-2,CATSDGYYGYTF,TGTGCCACCAGTGATGGGTACTATGGCTACACCTTC
.,.,TRBV6-4,TRBJ1-5,CASSDSHSNQPQHF,TGTGCCAGCAGTGACTCACATAGCAATCAGCCCCAGCATTTT
few,.,TRBV3-1/TRBV3-2,TRBJ1-2,CASSNQGNGYTF,TGTGCCAGCAGCAACCAGGGTAATGGCTACACCTTC